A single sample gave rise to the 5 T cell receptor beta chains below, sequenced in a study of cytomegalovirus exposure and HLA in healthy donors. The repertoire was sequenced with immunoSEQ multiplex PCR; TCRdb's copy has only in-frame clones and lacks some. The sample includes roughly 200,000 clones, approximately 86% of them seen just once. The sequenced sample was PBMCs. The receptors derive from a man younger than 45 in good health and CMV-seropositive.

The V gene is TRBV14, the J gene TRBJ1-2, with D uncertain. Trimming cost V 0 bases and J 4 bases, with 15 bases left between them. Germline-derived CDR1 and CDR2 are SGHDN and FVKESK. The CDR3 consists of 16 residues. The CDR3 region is CASSQELSGVAYGYTF. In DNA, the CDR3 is TGTGCCAGCAGCCAAGAATTGTCAGGCGTTGCCTATGGCTACACCTTC.

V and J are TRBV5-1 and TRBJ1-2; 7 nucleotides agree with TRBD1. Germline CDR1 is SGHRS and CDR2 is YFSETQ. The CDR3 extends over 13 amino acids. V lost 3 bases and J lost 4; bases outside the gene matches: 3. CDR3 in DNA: TGCGCCAGCAGCTCGGGGACAGTCTATGGCTACACCTTC. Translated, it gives CASSSGTVYGYTF.

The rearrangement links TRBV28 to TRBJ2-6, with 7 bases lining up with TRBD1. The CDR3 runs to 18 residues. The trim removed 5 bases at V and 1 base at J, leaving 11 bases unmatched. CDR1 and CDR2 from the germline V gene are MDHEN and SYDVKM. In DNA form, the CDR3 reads TGTGCCAGCAGTGACCCCAGGGGGTCGGGGTCTGGGGCCAACGTCCTGACTTTC. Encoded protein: CASSDPRGSGSGANVLTF.

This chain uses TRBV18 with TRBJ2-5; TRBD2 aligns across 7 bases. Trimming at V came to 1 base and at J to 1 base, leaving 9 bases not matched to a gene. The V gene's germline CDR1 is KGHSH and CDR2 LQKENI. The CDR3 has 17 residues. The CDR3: CASSPLVVASGQETQYF. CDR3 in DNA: TGTGCCAGCTCACCACTGGTAGTGGCTAGCGGCCAAGAGACCCAGTACTTC.

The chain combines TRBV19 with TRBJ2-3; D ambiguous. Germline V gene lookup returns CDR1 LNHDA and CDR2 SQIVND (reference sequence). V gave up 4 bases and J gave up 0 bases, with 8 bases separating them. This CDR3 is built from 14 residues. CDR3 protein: CASSSYPSTDTQYF. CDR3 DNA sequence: TGTGCCAGTAGTAGCTACCCTAGCACAGATACGCAGTATTTT.